The clone carrying this T cell receptor (beta chain) was found many times. The target antigen is unknown. This record belongs to a study of T cells in Graves' hyperthyroidism and ophthalmopathy. Study-level results: Most clonotypes expanded in thyroid above 0.001 were likewise present in blood.

A NOSPECS grade of at least 4, a Clinical Activity Score of at least 3 and duration under 3 months were recorded in ophthalmopathy patients. Fresh peripheral blood, around 10 ml of it, supplied the PBMCs. From RNA transcripts, TCR beta CDR3 regions were amplified. First-round RT-PCR targeting the TCR CDR3 was performed with the HTBI primer set. MiXCR, applied by TCRdb to the multiplex PCR reads, yields one record per CDR3 protein. The sample consists of about 330,000 distinct CDR3 sequences, roughly 15% of them appearing once. The CDR3 is 11 amino acids. Per germline, CDR1 LGHNT and CDR2 FRNRAP. V was clipped by 6 bases and J by 2 bases, with 5 bases between them.

V is TRBV12-5 and J is TRBJ2-7; D gene uncertain. The sample taken for sequencing was blood. This TCR came from a middle-aged woman with Graves' ophthalmopathy. The CDR3 loop is CASGYAYEQYF. In DNA form, the CDR3 reads TGTGCTAGTGGCTACGCCTACGAGCAGTACTTC.